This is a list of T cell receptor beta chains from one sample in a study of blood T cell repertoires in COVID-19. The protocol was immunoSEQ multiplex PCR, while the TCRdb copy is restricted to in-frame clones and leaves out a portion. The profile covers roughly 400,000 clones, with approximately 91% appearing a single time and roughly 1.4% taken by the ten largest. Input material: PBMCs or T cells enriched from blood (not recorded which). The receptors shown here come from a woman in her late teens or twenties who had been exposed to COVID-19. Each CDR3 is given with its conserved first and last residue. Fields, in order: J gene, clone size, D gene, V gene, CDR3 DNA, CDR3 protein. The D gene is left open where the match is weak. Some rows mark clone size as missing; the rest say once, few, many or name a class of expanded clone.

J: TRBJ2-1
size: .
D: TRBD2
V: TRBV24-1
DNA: TGTGCCACCAGTGATTCCCAAGTAGCGGGAGGGAGCAATGAGCAGTTCTTC
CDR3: CATSDSQVAGGSNEQFF

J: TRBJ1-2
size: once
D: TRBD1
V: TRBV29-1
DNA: TGCAGCGGACTGACAGGGAACATCGGGGTCCATGGCTACACCTTC
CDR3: CSGLTGNIGVHGYTF

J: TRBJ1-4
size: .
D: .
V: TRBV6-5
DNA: TGTGCCAGCAGTTACTGGGAGGGGCGTAATGAAAAACTGTTTTTT
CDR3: CASSYWEGRNEKLFF

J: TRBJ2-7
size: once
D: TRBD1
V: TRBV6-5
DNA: TGTGCCAGCAGTTACTTGATTGGGACAGAGATCTACGAGCAGTACTTC
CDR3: CASSYLIGTEIYEQYF

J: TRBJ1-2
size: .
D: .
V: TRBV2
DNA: TGTGCCAGCAGTGAACCCGGACAGCTCTATGGCTACACCTTC
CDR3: CASSEPGQLYGYTF

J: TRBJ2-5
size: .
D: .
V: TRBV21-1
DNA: TGTGCCAGCAGCCTTCCGAGAGTGGGCAATCCTTCTTTTCAAGAGACCCAGTACTTC
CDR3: CASSLPRVGNPSFQETQYF

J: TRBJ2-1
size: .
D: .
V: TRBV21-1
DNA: TGTGCCAGCAGTGACACAGGACTAGCGGAGGTTACCAATGAGCAGTTCTTC
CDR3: CASSDTGLAEVTNEQFF

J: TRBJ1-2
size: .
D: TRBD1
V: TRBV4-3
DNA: TGCGCCAGCAGCCAAGGGACAGGGACGAACTATGGCTACACCTTC
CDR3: CASSQGTGTNYGYTF

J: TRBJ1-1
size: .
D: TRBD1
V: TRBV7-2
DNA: TGTGCCAGCGCCCACCAGGGGGGAACTGAAGCTTTCTTT
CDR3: CASAHQGGTEAFF

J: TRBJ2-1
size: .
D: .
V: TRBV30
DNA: TGTGCCTGGAGACGGGGGGCGGGGGCGTACTACAATGAGCAGTTCTTC
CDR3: CAWRRGAGAYYNEQFF

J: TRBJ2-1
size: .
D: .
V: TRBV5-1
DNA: TGCGCCAGCAGCGGAAGGGGGGGCTTCGATGAGCAGTTCTTC
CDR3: CASSGRGGFDEQFF

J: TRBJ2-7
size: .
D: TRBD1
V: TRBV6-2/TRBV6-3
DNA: TGTGCCAGCAGTTACTCAGGGGGCACCTACGAGCAGTACTTC
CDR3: CASSYSGGTYEQYF

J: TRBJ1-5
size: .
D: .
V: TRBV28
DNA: TGTGCCAGCGGGCTGACGGCGTATAGCAATCAGCCCCAGCATTTT
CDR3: CASGLTAYSNQPQHF

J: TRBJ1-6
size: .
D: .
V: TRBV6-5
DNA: TGTGCCAGCAGACGAGAGGACAGTTGGGATTCACCCCTCCACTTT
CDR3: CASRREDSWDSPLHF

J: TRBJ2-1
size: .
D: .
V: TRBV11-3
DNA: TGTGCCAGCAGCCCTCAGGGGCCCAATGAGCAGTTCTTC
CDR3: CASSPQGPNEQFF

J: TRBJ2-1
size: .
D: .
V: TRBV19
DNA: TGTGCCAGTAGCCCCCCCCAGGGGAGCTCCTACAATGAGCAGTTCTTC
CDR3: CASSPPQGSSYNEQFF

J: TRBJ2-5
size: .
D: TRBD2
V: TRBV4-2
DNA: TGTGCCAGCAGCCAGACGACTAGCGGGGGCGGGGAGACCCAGTACTTC
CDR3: CASSQTTSGGGETQYF

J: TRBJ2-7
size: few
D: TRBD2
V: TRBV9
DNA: TGTGCCAGCAGCGTAGCGCTAGCGGCAACCTACGAGCAGTACTTC
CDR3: CASSVALAATYEQYF

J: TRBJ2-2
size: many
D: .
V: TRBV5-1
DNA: TGCGCCAGCAGCTTGGCCGGGGGTGGCGCCGCGAACACCGGGGAGCTGTTTTTT
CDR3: CASSLAGGGAANTGELFF

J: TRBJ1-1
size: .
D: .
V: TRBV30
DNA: TGTGCCTGGAGTCCCGGTTTGGGGCCGAACACTGAAGCTTTCTTT
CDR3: CAWSPGLGPNTEAFF

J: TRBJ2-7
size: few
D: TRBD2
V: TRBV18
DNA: TGTGCCAGCTCAAGGGAATCTAGCGGGAGGCTCGGCGAGCAGTACTTC
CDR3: CASSRESSGRLGEQYF